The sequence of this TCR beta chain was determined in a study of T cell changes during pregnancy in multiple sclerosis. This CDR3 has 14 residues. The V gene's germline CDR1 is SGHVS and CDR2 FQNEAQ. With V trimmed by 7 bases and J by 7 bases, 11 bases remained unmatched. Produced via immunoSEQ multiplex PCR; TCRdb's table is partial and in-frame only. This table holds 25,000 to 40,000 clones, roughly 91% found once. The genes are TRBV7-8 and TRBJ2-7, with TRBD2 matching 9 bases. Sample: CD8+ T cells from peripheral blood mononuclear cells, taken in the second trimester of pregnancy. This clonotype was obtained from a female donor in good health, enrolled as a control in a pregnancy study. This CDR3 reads CASKSAGGPSEQYF. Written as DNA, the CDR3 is TGTGCCAGCAAGTCGGCGGGGGGGCCTTCTGAGCAGTACTTC.